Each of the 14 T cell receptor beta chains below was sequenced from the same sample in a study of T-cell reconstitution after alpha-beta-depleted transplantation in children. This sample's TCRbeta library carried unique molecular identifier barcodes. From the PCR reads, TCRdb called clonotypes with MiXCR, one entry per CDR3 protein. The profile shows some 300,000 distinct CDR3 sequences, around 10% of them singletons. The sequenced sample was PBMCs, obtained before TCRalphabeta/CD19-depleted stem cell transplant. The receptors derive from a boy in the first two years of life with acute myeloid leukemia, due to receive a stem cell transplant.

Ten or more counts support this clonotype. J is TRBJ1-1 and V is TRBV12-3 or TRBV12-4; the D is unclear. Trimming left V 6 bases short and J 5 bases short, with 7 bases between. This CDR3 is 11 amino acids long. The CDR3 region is CASSHGTEAFF. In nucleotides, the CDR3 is TGTGCCAGCAGCCATGGGACTGAAGCTTTCTTT.

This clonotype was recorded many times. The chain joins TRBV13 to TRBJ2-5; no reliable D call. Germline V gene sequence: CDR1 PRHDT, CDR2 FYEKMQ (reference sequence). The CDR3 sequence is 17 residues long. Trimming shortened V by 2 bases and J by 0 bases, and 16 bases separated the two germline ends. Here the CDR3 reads CASSLNLVRGYQETQYF. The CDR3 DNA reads TGTGCCAGCAGCTTAAACCTAGTCCGCGGATACCAAGAGACCCAGTACTTC.

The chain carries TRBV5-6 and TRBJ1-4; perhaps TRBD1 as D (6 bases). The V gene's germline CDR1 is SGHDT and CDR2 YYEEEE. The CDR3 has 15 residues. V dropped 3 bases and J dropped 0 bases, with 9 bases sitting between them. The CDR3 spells CASSYQGSTNEKLFF. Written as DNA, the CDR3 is TGTGCCAGCAGCTACCAGGGGTCAACTAATGAAAAACTGTTTTTT. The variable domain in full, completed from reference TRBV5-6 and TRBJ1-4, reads DAGVTQSPTHLIKTRGQQVTLRCSPKSGHDTVSWYQQALGQGPQFIFQYYEEEERQRGNFPDRFSGHQFPNYSSELNVNALLLGDSALYLCASSYQGSTNEKLFFGSGTQLSVL.

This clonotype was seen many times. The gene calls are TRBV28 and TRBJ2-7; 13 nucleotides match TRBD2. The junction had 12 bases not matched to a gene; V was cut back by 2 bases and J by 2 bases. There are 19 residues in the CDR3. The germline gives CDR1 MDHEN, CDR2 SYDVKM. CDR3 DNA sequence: TGTGCCAGCAGTTTACCCCCCGGGACTAGCGGGGTTTCGCCCTACGAGCAGTACTTC. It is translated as CASSLPPGTSGVSPYEQYF.

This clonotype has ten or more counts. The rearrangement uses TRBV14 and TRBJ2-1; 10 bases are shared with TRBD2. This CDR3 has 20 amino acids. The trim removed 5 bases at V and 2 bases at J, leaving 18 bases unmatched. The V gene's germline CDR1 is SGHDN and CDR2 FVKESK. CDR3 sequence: CASSAVVVLAGDPPYNEQFF. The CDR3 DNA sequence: TGTGCCAGCAGCGCAGTAGTAGTTCTAGCGGGAGACCCTCCCTACAATGAGCAGTTCTTC.

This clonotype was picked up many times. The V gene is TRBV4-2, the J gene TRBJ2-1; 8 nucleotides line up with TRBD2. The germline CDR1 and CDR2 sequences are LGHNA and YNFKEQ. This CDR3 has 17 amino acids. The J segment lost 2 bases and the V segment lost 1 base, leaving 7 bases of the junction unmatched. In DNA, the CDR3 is TGTGCCAGCAGCCAAGCAAGCGGGGGTAACGCCTACAATGAGCAGTTCTTC. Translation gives CASSQASGGNAYNEQFF.

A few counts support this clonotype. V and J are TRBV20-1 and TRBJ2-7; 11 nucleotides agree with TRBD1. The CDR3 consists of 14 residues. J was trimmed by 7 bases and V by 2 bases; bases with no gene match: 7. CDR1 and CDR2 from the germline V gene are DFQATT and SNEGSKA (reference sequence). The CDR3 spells CSARNPGTGGEQYF. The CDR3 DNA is TGCAGTGCTAGAAACCCCGGGACAGGGGGGGAGCAGTACTTC.

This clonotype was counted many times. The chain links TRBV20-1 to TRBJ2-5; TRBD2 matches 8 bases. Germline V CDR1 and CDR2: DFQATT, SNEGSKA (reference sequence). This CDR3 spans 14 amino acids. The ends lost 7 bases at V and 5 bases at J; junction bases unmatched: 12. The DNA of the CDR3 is TGCAGTGGGTTCAAGACTAGCGCCTCGGAGACCCAGTACTTC. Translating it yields CSGFKTSASETQYF.

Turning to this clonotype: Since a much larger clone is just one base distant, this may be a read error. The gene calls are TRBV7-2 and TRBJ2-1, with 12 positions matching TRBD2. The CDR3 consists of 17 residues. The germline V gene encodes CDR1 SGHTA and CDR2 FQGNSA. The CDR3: CASSLPGLAGTNNVQFF. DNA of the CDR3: TGTGCCAGCAGCCTCCCAGGACTAGCGGGAACCAACAATGTGCAGTTCTTC. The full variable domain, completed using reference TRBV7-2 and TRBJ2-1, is GAGVSQSPSNKVTEKGKDVELRCDPISGHTALYWYRQSLGQGLEFLIYFQGNSAPDKSGLPSDRFSAERTGGSVSTLTIQRTQQEDSAVYLCASSLPGLAGTNNVQFFGPGTRLTVL.

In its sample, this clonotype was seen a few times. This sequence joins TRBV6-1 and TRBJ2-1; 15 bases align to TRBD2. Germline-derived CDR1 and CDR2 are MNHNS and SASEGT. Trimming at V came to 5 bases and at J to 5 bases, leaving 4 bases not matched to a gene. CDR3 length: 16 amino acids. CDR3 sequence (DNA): TGTGCCAGCAGTCCCCGGACTAGCGGGAGGGACAATGAGCAGTTCTTC. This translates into CASSPRTSGRDNEQFF.

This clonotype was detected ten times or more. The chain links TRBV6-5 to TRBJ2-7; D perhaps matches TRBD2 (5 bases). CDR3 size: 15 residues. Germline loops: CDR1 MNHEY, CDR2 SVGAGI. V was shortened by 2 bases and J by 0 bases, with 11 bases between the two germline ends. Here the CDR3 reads CASSYEGLASYEQYF. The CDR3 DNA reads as TGTGCCAGCAGTTACGAGGGTTTGGCCTCCTACGAGCAGTACTTC.

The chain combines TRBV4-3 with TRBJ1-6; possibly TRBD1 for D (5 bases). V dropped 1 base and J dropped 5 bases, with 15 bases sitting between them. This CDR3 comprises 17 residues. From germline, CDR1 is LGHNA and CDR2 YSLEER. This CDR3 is CASSQGLPGTDNSPLHF. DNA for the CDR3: TGCGCCAGCAGCCAAGGGCTTCCCGGGACCGATAATTCACCCCTCCACTTT.

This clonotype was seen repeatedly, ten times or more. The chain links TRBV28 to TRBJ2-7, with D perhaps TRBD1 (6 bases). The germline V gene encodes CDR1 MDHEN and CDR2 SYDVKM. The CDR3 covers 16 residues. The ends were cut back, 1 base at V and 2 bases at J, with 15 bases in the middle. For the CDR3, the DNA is TGTGCCAGCAGTTTATTTTCGCACAGGGACACCTACGAGCAGTACTTC. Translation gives CASSLFSHRDTYEQYF.

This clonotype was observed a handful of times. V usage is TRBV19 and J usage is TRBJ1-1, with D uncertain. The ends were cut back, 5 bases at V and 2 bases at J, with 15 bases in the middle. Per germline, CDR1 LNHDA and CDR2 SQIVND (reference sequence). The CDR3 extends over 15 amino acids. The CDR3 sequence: CASSAMDGDNTEAFF. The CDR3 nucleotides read TGTGCCAGTAGTGCAATGGACGGGGATAACACTGAAGCTTTCTTT.